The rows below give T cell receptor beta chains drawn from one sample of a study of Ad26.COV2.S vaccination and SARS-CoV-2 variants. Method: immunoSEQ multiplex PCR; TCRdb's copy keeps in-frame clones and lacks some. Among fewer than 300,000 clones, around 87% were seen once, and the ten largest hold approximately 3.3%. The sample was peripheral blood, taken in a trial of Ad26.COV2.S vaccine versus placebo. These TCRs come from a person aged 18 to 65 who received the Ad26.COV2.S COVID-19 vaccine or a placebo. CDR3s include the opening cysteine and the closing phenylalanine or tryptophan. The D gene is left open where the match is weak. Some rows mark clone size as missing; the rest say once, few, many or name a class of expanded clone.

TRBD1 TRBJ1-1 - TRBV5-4 TGTGCCAGCAGCTTGAACGCAGGACAGGGGGGCACTGAAGCTTTCTTT CASSLNAGQGGTEAFF
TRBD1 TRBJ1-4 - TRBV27 TGTGCCAGCAGTTTCTTGGGGACAGGGTTAAGTGCTAATGAAAAACTGTTTTTT CASSFLGTGLSANEKLFF
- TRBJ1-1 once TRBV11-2 TGTGCCAGCAGGAGGGGGGAGGCGAACACTGAAGCTTTCTTT CASRRGEANTEAFF
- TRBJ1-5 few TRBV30 TGTGCCTGGGGAACGGACGTTCTCACTCAGCCCCAGCATTTT CAWGTDVLTQPQHF
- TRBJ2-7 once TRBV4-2 TGTGCCAGCAGCCCAACGCAGGGATTCTACGAGCAGTACTTC CASSPTQGFYEQYF
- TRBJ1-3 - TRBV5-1 TGCGCCAGCAGCTTAGGCGTCTCTGGAAACACCATATATTTT CASSLGVSGNTIYF
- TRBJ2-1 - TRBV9 TGTGCCAGCAGCCTCTTAGTGAGGGACAATGAGCAGTTCTTC CASSLLVRDNEQFF
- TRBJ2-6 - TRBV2 TGTGCCAGCAGTGGAAATTCAGGGCCCGGGGCCAACGTCCTGACTTTC CASSGNSGPGANVLTF
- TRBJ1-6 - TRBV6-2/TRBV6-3 TGTGCCAGCAGTTTAAAGAGACCTGAGTATAATTCACCCCTCCACTTT CASSLKRPEYNSPLHF
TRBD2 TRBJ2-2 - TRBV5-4 TGTGCCAGCAGCTTCCTGGCGGGAGGCAACACCGGGGAGCTGTTTTTT CASSFLAGGNTGELFF
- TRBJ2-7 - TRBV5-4 TGTGCCAGCAGCTTGGATGGTAGGGAGCAGTACTTC CASSLDGREQYF
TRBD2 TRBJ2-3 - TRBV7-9 TGTGCCAGCAGCTTGAGAGCGGGGGGAGACACAGATACGCAGTATTTT CASSLRAGGDTDTQYF
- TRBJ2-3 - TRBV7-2 TGTGCCAGCAGCTTAGGGTACGGGTCCACAGATACGCAGTATTTT CASSLGYGSTDTQYF
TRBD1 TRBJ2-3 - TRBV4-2 TGTGCCAGCAGCCAAGGGACAGGGAAAGATACGCAGTATTTT CASSQGTGKDTQYF
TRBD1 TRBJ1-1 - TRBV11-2 TGTGCCAGCAGCGCCGGGACAGGGGGTTTTAAAGCTTTCTTT CASSAGTGGFKAFF
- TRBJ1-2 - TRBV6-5 TGTGCCAGCAGTTGGGTTACTAACTATGGCTACACCTTC CASSWVTNYGYTF
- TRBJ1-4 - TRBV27 TGTGCCAGCAGTGTTCAGGGAATAACTAATGAAAAACTGTTTTTT CASSVQGITNEKLFF